In its sample, the clone carrying this T cell receptor beta chain was seen a few times. The antigen remains undetermined. The sample is drawn from a study of graft-versus-host responses after intestinal transplantation. Study-wide background: The whole recipient group had anti-thymocyte globulin induction followed by tacrolimus and steroids for two to three years. Notes on the study in general: Analysis identified GvH clones in recipient marrow, with some appearing first in ileum or blood. Elevated graft-versus-host to host-versus-graft clonal ratios in allografts were recorded for patients with graft-donor T cell macrochimerism.

Deletions cut 5 bases from V and 1 base from J, with 15 bases between. Per the germline V gene, CDR1 is GTSNPN and CDR2 is SVGIG (reference sequence). The CDR3 is 16 amino acids. TCRdb's table, derived via immunoSEQ multiplex PCR, lists solely in-frame clones and lacks some. The sample contains 35,000 to 40,000 clones, 75% to 90% of which appear only once. The source was PBMCs, collected 1,000 to 1,300 days after transplant. This clonotype was sampled from a human patient who received an intestinal transplant, so some T cells may come from the graft donor. J is TRBJ2-6 and V is TRBV30; D call uncertain. As DNA, the CDR3 is TGTGCCTGGGGCCCTCAGGACGTTTCTGGGGCCAACGTCCTGACTTTC. Protein product: CAWGPQDVSGANVLTF. The whole variable domain, remainder taken from reference TRBV30 and TRBJ2-6, is SQTIHQWPATLVQPVGSPLSLECTVEGTSNPNLYWYRQAAGRGLQLLFYSVGIGQISSEVPQNLSASRPQDRQFILSSKKLLLSDSGFYLCAWGPQDVSGANVLTFGAGSRLTVL.